The present T cell receptor beta chain was sequenced within a study of blood T cell repertoires in COVID-19. Clinical histories supplied by participants themselves formed the basis of cohort assignment. Per germline, CDR1 MNHEY and CDR2 SMNVEV (reference sequence). V lost 2 bases, J lost 4 bases, and 5 bases lay in between. The CDR3 runs to 13 residues. The authors' processing: Nucleated cell number was recorded as an estimate derived from reference gene primer amplification. Profiling relied on immunoSEQ multiplex PCR, and the TCRdb table lists in-frame clones only, not all of them. V, J and clone size reflect that table, while D and trimming were determined from the DNA. This repertoire shows some 300,000 clones, approximately 90% found once; its top ten account for about 4.1%.

This receptor was obtained from a young man who had recovered from COVID-19. The rearrangement links TRBV27 to TRBJ2-2, with D uncertain. Source material: PBMCs or T cells enriched from blood (not recorded which). The CDR3 here is CASSLEPTGELFF. CDR3 nucleotide sequence: TGTGCCAGCAGTTTAGAGCCCACCGGGGAGCTGTTTTTT.